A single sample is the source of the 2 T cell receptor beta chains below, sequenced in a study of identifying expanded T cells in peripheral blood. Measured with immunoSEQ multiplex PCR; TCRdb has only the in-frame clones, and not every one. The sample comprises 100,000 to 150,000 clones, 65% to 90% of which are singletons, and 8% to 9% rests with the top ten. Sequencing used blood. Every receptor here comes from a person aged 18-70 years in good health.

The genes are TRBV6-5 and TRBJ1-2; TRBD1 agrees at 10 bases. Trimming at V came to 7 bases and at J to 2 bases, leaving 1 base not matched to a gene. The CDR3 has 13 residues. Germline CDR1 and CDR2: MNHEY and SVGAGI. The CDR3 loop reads CASTTGGNYGYTF. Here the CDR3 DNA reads TGTGCCAGCACGACAGGGGGCAACTATGGCTACACCTTC.

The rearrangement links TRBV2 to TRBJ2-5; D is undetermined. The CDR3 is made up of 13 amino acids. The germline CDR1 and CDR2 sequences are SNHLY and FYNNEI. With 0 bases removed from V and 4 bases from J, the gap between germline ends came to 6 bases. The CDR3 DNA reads TGTGCCAGCAGTGAAGCGTGGGGAGAGACCCAGTACTTC. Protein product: CASSEAWGETQYF. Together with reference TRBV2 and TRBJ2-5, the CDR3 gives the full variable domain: EPEVTQTPSHQVTQMGQEVILRCVPISNHLYFYWYRQILGQKVEFLVSFYNNEISEKSEIFDDQFSVERPDGSNFTLKIRSTKLEDSAMYFCASSEAWGETQYFGPGTRLLVL.